The entry below gives a single T cell receptor beta chain sequence along with its context. V was cut by 3 bases and J by 7 bases, with 19 bases left in between. Germline CDR1 reads SQVTM; CDR2 reads ANQGSEA. The CDR3 contains 15 residues. This entry comes from a study of CD8 T cells in ankylosing spondylitis. From the 5' RACE reads, TCRdb called clonotypes with MiXCR, one entry per CDR3 protein. The sample yields under 300,000 distinct CDR3 sequences, 18% seen once. This clonotype was obtained from a male donor with ankylosing spondylitis or in good health (not recorded which). Specimen: blood, either unsorted or a sorted T cell fraction (not recorded which). The chain is built from TRBV29-1 and TRBJ2-1; D is perhaps TRBD1 or TRBD2 (5 bases each). The CDR3 loop is CSVDLDQRGLNEQFF. DNA for the CDR3: TGCAGCGTTGACTTGGACCAACGGGGCCTAAATGAGCAGTTCTTC.